This T cell receptor beta chain was sequenced in a study of blood T cells in healthy people across ages. Primed by a sample-barcoded 5' primer and a J-beta primer mix, a second PCR proceeded for roughly 6 to 12 cycles. One entry per CDR3 protein, called by TCRdb with MiXCR from the 5' RACE reads. The sample has nearly 1 million distinct CDR3 sequences; around 54% are singletons. Trimming took off 4 bases at V and 6 bases at J, with 19 bases between the two ends. The CDR3 sequence is 15 residues long. The germline V gene encodes CDR1 SGDLS and CDR2 YYNGEE. The chain recombines TRBV9 with TRBJ1-2; maybe TRBD1 (5 bases). Sequenced material: blood. This sequence was found in a woman aged 60-70 years in good health. CDR3 sequence: CASSPRDPGKHGYTF. CDR3 coding DNA: TGTGCCAGCAGCCCTCGGGACCCAGGGAAACATGGCTACACCTTC.